These 10 T cell receptor beta chains originate from one sample sequenced in a study of tumor-infiltrating lymphocytes in primary liver carcinoma. The template, about 540 ng total RNA, yielded TCR beta cDNA made with a constant-region primer. Slightly modified ARM-PCR, run as three nested multiplex PCR rounds, produced the TCR beta libraries. In the first two PCR rounds, TRBV1-TRBV30 forward primers were paired with a C-beta reverse primer, and each round lasted about 9 cycles. TCRdb called the multiplex PCR reads again in MiXCR, with one record for every CDR3 protein. The data hold 45,000 to 65,000 distinct CDR3 sequences, with around 73% observed a single time. Unsorted bulk tissue, roughly 20-33 mg of it, served as the source for co-extraction of RNA and DNA. The material sequenced was liver tumor tissue from sampling region 5. The subset was: tumor region T5, tumor centre. The receptors shown here come from a man aged 40-50 years with primary liver carcinoma and hepatitis B virus infection.

This clonotype appeared a single time. Here the CDR3 omits its conserved ending phenylalanine or tryptophan, so a read error is the likely source. This chain connects TRBV18 to TRBJ2-7, with 7 positions matching TRBD1. The V gene end was trimmed by 5 bases and the J gene end by 2 bases; junction bases not matched to a gene: 12. CDR1 and CDR2 from the germline V gene are KGHSH and LQKENI. This CDR3 is 16 amino acids long. The CDR3 DNA reads TGTGCCAGCTCATCAGTTCGGGACAGCTCTCCCTACGAGCAGTACTCC. It translates to CASSSVRDSSPYEQYS.

The chain combines TRBV5-5 with TRBJ2-7; no definite D call. The germline V and J ends were trimmed by 6 bases and 3 bases, with 22 bases remaining between them. From germline, CDR1 is SGHKS and CDR2 YYEKEE (reference sequence). The CDR3 totals 16 residues. The CDR3 DNA is TGTGCCAGCAACTCCCGTGACTCCCCGGATTGCTACGAGCAGTACTTC. It codes for CASNSRDSPDCYEQYF.

Concerning this clonotype: Likely a read error: the CDR3 ends without its conserved phenylalanine or tryptophan. The chain has TRBV6-5 and TRBJ2-7; 7 nucleotides align to TRBD2. This CDR3 is built from 14 residues. Germline V gene lookup returns CDR1 MNHEY and CDR2 SVGAGI. The junction had 7 bases not matched to a gene; V was cut back by 8 bases and J by 0 bases. In DNA, the CDR3 is TGTGCCAGCTTCGCAGCGGGATTCTCCTACGAGCAGTACTCC. Protein: CASFAAGFSYEQYS.

The genes are TRBV7-2 and TRBJ2-7, with D uncertain. Germline-derived CDR1 and CDR2 are SGHTA and FQGNSA. Between the trimmed V and J ends, which lost 5 bases and 0 bases, there was a span of 20 bases. The CDR3 spans 17 residues. CDR3 loop: CASSTPLGVLTSYEQYF. As DNA, the CDR3 is TGTGCCAGCAGCACCCCCCTCGGAGTCCTAACCTCCTACGAGCAGTACTTC.

Worth noting for this clonotype: A read error may produce the germline difference seen at one junction end. The rearrangement uses TRBV7-8 and TRBJ2-1; 11 nucleotides align to TRBD1. CDR1 is SGHVS and CDR2 is FQNEAQ in the germline V gene. The CDR3 is made up of 15 amino acids. The CDR3 loop reads CANSPRTGGYDEQFF. The CDR3 coding sequence is TGTGCCAACAGCCCGAGGACAGGGGGCTACGATGAGCAGTTCTTC. Variable domain in full (rest from reference TRBV7-8 and TRBJ2-1): GAGVSQSPRYKVAKRGQDVALRCDPISGHVSLFWYQQALGQGPEFLTYFQNEAQLDKSGLPSDRFFAERPEGSVSTLKIQRTQQEDSAVYLCANSPRTGGYDEQFFGPGTRLTVL.

As for this clonotype: Lacking the conserved final phenylalanine or tryptophan, this CDR3 likely reflects a read error. The gene calls are TRBV11-2 and TRBJ2-5, with 7 positions matching TRBD2. The CDR3 runs to 17 residues. Germline CDR1 SGHAT, CDR2 FQNNGV. The CDR3 loop reads CTSSLRLAGDSSETQYL. In DNA, the CDR3 is TGTACCAGCAGCTTAAGATTAGCGGGTGACTCGAGCGAGACCCAGTACCTC.

This clonotype was observed a handful of times. V usage is TRBV28 and J usage is TRBJ2-1, with a possible D match to TRBD1 (6 bases). The length of the CDR3 is 17 residues. Trimming shortened V by 2 bases and J by 3 bases, and 17 bases separated the two germline ends. Germline CDR1 MDHEN, CDR2 SYDVKM. Here the CDR3 DNA reads TGTGCCAGCAGTTTACCCTCCTGGACCAGGGGCTACAATGAGCAGTTCTTC. Protein: CASSLPSWTRGYNEQFF.

A word on this clonotype: Its ends do not fully match the called genes, so a read error is possible. The rearrangement uses TRBV4-1 and TRBJ1-1, with D unclear. CDR3 size: 14 residues. Germline CDR1 and CDR2: MGHRA and YSYEKL. This CDR3 is CASSQYVLNNEAFF. CDR3 nucleotides: TGCGCCAGCAGCCAATATGTACTAAACAATGAAGCTTTCTTT.

The chain joins TRBV11-1 to TRBJ1-6; no definite D call. The CDR3 runs to 13 residues. V gave up 5 bases and J gave up 13 bases, with 15 bases separating them. Per germline, CDR1 SGHAT and CDR2 FQDESV (reference sequence). Written as DNA, the CDR3 is TGTGCCAGCAGCCGATCACTGGTTTCTCCCCTCCACTTT. It codes for CASSRSLVSPLHF.

Regarding this clonotype: The junction does not match germline at one end; this may be a read error. The chain couples TRBV29-1 to TRBJ1-5; D uncertain. Germline loops: CDR1 SQVTM, CDR2 ANQGSEA. The CDR3 is 13 amino acids. As DNA, the CDR3 is TGCAACGTTGAAACAGAGGGCAATCAGCCCCAACATTTT. Amino acid sequence: CNVETEGNQPQHF. Together with reference TRBV29-1 and TRBJ1-5, the CDR3 gives the full variable domain: SAVISQKPSRDICQRGTSLTIQCQVDSQVTMMFWYRQQPGQSLTLIATANQGSEATYESGFVIDKFPISRPNLTFSTLTVSNMSPEDSSIYLCNVETEGNQPQHFGDGTRLSIL.